This T cell receptor beta chain was profiled in a study of blood T cell repertoires in COVID-19. The wider study: COVID-19 samples, acute and convalescent, were from the United States, Italy and Spain.

Patients from Seattle were sampled longitudinally, starting during active infection. CDR3 size: 18 residues. Germline-derived CDR1 and CDR2 are KGHSH and LQKENI. Trimming at V came to 1 base and at J to 2 bases, leaving 11 bases not matched to a gene. Method: immunoSEQ multiplex PCR; TCRdb's copy keeps in-frame clones and lacks some. Among 380,000 or so clones listed, approximately 86% were seen once. What was sequenced was peripheral blood. The V call is TRBV18, the J call TRBJ2-3; 8 positions match TRBD2. This receptor was identified in a woman in her sixties or seventies with COVID-19, enrolled during active disease. The CDR3 here is CASSPRAVAGGPTDTQYF. The CDR3 DNA reads as TGTGCCAGCTCACCACGGGCGGTGGCGGGGGGACCCACAGATACGCAGTATTTT.